A selection of T cell receptor beta chains follows, all from one sample in a study of cytomegalovirus exposure and HLA in healthy donors. Clones were read by immunoSEQ multiplex PCR, and TCRdb kept only the in-frame ones, dropping some. The sample consists of tens of thousands of clones, around 84% of them appearing once. Sequencing used PBMCs. All receptors come from a woman between 35 and 50 years old in good health and CMV-seronegative. Each CDR3 is given with its conserved first and last residue. The order of the fields is V gene, D gene, J gene, clone size, CDR3 DNA, CDR3 protein. A D gene is named only where the DNA matches it firmly. Size tells how often a clone was seen (once, few, many) or the class of an expanded clone, and some rows leave it out.

TRBV19,.,TRBJ1-2,.,TGTGCCAGTAGTAAGAACGGGAACTATGGCTACACCTTC,CASSKNGNYGYTF
TRBV28,TRBD1,TRBJ1-2,.,TGTGCCAGCAGTGGACAGGGGGCGGGCTATGGCTACACCTTC,CASSGQGAGYGYTF
TRBV19,.,TRBJ1-2,.,TGTGCCAGTAGTATCTCCTCGTCAGGGTACGGCTACACCTTC,CASSISSSGYGYTF
TRBV7-2,.,TRBJ2-6,.,TGTGCCAGCAGCCGATTGGGCGGGACAGTCAGCTCTGGGGCCAACGTCCTGACTTTC,CASSRLGGTVSSGANVLTF
TRBV27,TRBD1,TRBJ1-4,.,TGTGCCAGCAGTTTTCAGGACAGGTCACAAAATGAAAAACTGTTTTTT,CASSFQDRSQNEKLFF
TRBV28,.,TRBJ1-2,.,TGTGCCAGCGGCCGCCGCGACCGCCGAATACAGTCCTACTATGGCTACACCTTC,CASGRRDRRIQSYYGYTF
TRBV6-6,TRBD2,TRBJ2-3,few,TGTGCCAGCAGACGTAAGACTAGCGGGTCCACAGATACGCAGTATTTT,CASRRKTSGSTDTQYF
TRBV5-4,.,TRBJ1-1,.,TGTGCCAGCAGCGCGGACAGATACTCCGAAGCTTTCTTT,CASSADRYSEAFF
TRBV27,TRBD2,TRBJ2-1,.,TGTGCCAGCAGTTTAGGACTAGCGGTCCCGTACAATGAGCAGTTCTTC,CASSLGLAVPYNEQFF
TRBV7-2,.,TRBJ2-5,.,TGTGCCAGCAAGAGGGGGTCCCAAGAGACCCAGTACTTC,CASKRGSQETQYF
TRBV6-1,.,TRBJ1-5,.,TGTGCCAGCAGTGAAGCATCAGTGTATAGCAATCAGCCCCAGCATTTT,CASSEASVYSNQPQHF
TRBV5-8,.,TRBJ1-4,.,TGTGCCAGCAGCTTGCAGGGGTTCCTTTCTGAAAAACTGTTTTTT,CASSLQGFLSEKLFF
TRBV5-1,.,TRBJ2-1,.,TGCGCCAGCAGCCCGACTACACTTAAGGGCGGTGAGCAGTTCTTC,CASSPTTLKGGEQFF
TRBV4-2,.,TRBJ1-3,.,TGTGCCAGCAGCCAACTCCCCACCTTCCAGGGGAACACCATATATTTT,CASSQLPTFQGNTIYF
TRBV9,.,TRBJ2-1,once,TGTGCCAGCAGCGGGAGGAGGGCCTCCTACAATGAGCAGTTCTTC,CASSGRRASYNEQFF
TRBV2,.,TRBJ2-7,.,TGTGCCAGCATGGGGGGGCTCCACGAGCAGTACTTC,CASMGGLHEQYF
TRBV28,TRBD2,TRBJ2-7,.,TGTGCCAGCAGTCCCCGGACTAGCGGGAGACGCGAGCAGTACTTC,CASSPRTSGRREQYF
TRBV30,TRBD1,TRBJ1-5,.,TGTGCCTGGAGCGACAGGGGAGGACAGCCCCAGCATTTT,CAWSDRGGQPQHF
TRBV10-1,TRBD1,TRBJ1-4,.,TGCGCCAGCAGGAAGAAAGGGGGGGACAGGGTAGGGGAAAAACTGTTTTTT,CASRKKGGDRVGEKLFF
TRBV5-5,TRBD1,TRBJ2-6,.,TGTGCCAGCAGCCCCAATCCGGGACAGGGTGGTCCTGGGGCCAACGTCCTGACTTTC,CASSPNPGQGGPGANVLTF
TRBV4-1,.,TRBJ1-1,.,TGCGCCAGCAGCCAAGGGACAGTTATGAACACTGAAGCTTTCTTT,CASSQGTVMNTEAFF
TRBV9,TRBD2,TRBJ2-2,.,TGTGCCAGCAGCCCGCATCCGGGACTAGTAGATGAGGAGCTGTTTTTT,CASSPHPGLVDEELFF
TRBV5-1,TRBD1,TRBJ1-1,.,TGCGCCAGCAGCCTCGTATGGGACAGGGTAGTGAACACTGAAGCTTTCTTT,CASSLVWDRVVNTEAFF
TRBV6-1,TRBD1,TRBJ1-2,.,TGTGCCAGCAGCGCGGACAGGGTGGGTGGCTACACCTTC,CASSADRVGGYTF
TRBV29-1,.,TRBJ1-3,.,TGCAGCGTTGAAGTATACCCGGGCTCTGGAAACACCATATATTTT,CSVEVYPGSGNTIYF
TRBV28,.,TRBJ2-5,few,TGTGCCAGCGGCCGGGACTTCCAAGAGACCCAGTACTTC,CASGRDFQETQYF
TRBV5-4,.,TRBJ2-7,.,TGTGCCAGCAGCAGGCAGGGGGGTACCTACGAGCAGTACTTC,CASSRQGGTYEQYF
TRBV15,.,TRBJ2-7,.,TGTGCCACCAGCAGTCCAGGGTGCGGACAGTACTTC,CATSSPGCGQYF
TRBV5-1,TRBD1,TRBJ1-6,.,TGCGCCAGCAGCTCGAGGACAGGGGGGAATTCACCCCTCCACTTT,CASSSRTGGNSPLHF
TRBV9,TRBD1,TRBJ2-1,.,TGTGCCAGCAGCGTAGAAGGGACAGGGAATGAGCAGTTCTTC,CASSVEGTGNEQFF
TRBV4-3,.,TRBJ2-5,.,TGCGCCAGCAGCCAAGACAGGTCCCTAGCAGAGACCCAGTACTTC,CASSQDRSLAETQYF
TRBV7-2,.,TRBJ2-7,.,TGTGCCAGCAGCTTACTGGCGGTTAAATCCTACGAGCAGTACTTC,CASSLLAVKSYEQYF
TRBV5-4,.,TRBJ2-7,few,TGTGCCAGCAGCATCAGACTCGTTGACTACGAGCAGTACTTC,CASSIRLVDYEQYF
TRBV7-2,TRBD2,TRBJ2-7,.,TGTGCCAGCAGCTTAGGACTAGCGGGCTATTACGAGCAGTACTTC,CASSLGLAGYYEQYF
TRBV5-1,TRBD1,TRBJ2-2,.,TGCGCCAGCGCTCCGACAGGGCTCGGGACCGGGGAGCTGTTTTTT,CASAPTGLGTGELFF
TRBV18,.,TRBJ1-2,.,TGTGCCAGCTCACCTGGACAAGTCGGTGGCTACACCTTC,CASSPGQVGGYTF
TRBV28,TRBD1,TRBJ1-5,.,TGTGCCAGCATCCCGACAGGGGGCTGGGGACAGCCCCAGCATTTT,CASIPTGGWGQPQHF
TRBV9,.,TRBJ2-2,.,TGTGCCAGCAGCGTACGGGTTACAGGCCCCGGGGAGCTGTTTTTT,CASSVRVTGPGELFF
TRBV5-1,.,TRBJ2-3,.,TGCGCCAGCAGCTTCCAATTCACAGATACGCAGTATTTT,CASSFQFTDTQYF
TRBV5-4,TRBD1,TRBJ1-4,.,TGTGCCAGCAGCCCTGGGACAGGGTCTCATGAAAAACTGTTTTTT,CASSPGTGSHEKLFF
TRBV5-6,TRBD2,TRBJ2-7,few,TGTGCCAGCAGCGGTCTAGCGGGAGTCGAGCAGTACTTC,CASSGLAGVEQYF
TRBV5-5,TRBD2,TRBJ2-1,.,TGTGCCAGCAGCCAGAGCGGACTAGCGGGAGATCGGCCCTCCTACAATGAGCAGTTCTTC,CASSQSGLAGDRPSYNEQFF
TRBV5-1,TRBD2,TRBJ2-7,.,TGCGCCAGCAGCTCCGGGGGGGCGGGCGAGCAGTACTTC,CASSSGGAGEQYF